These 10 T cell receptor beta chains were sequenced from one sample in a study of blood T cell repertoires in COVID-19. Profiling relied on immunoSEQ multiplex PCR, and the TCRdb table lists in-frame clones only, not all of them. The sample lists approximately 94,000 clones, approximately 87% occurring once. The sequencing input was peripheral blood. These TCRs come from a human donor in a cohort sampled during active COVID-19.

The V call is TRBV2, the J call TRBJ2-7, with D tentatively TRBD2 (7 bases). The germline V gene has CDR1 SNHLY and CDR2 FYNNEI. The CDR3 length is 12 residues. V was shortened by 6 bases and J by 5 bases, with 11 bases between the two germline ends. The CDR3 region is CASRRGGNEQYF. In DNA form, the CDR3 reads TGTGCCAGCAGGAGGGGGGGAAACGAGCAGTACTTC.

The chain carries TRBV28 and TRBJ1-2; 9 nucleotides line up with TRBD1. V shed 5 bases and J 4 bases; nucleotides not matched to a gene: 8. This CDR3 comprises 15 residues. From germline, CDR1 is MDHEN and CDR2 SYDVKM. The CDR3 reads CASSPQGAQFYGYTF. Written as DNA, the CDR3 is TGTGCCAGCAGTCCACAGGGGGCGCAATTCTATGGCTACACCTTC.

The chain carries TRBV7-2 and TRBJ1-4; TRBD1 aligns across 7 bases. CDR3 size: 14 residues. The trim removed 3 bases at V and 2 bases at J, leaving 0 bases unmatched. CDR1 is SGHTA, CDR2 FQGNSA, per germline. The CDR3 bases are TGTGCCAGCAGCTTGGGACAGACTAATGAAAAACTGTTTTTT. It is translated as CASSLGQTNEKLFF.

This sequence joins TRBV5-1 and TRBJ2-2; D perhaps matches TRBD2 (5 bases). Trimming shortened V by 1 base and J by 0 bases, and 7 bases separated the two germline ends. The CDR3 is 15 residues long. Germline V gene data show CDR1 as SGHRS and CDR2 as YFSETQ. CDR3 loop: CASSLRGPNTGELFF. The CDR3, as DNA: TGCGCCAGCAGCTTGAGAGGGCCGAACACCGGGGAGCTGTTTTTT.

The chain has TRBV2 and TRBJ2-7; 9 nucleotides agree with TRBD2. J gave up 3 bases and V 6 bases, and 12 bases lay outside the gene matches. Germline CDR1 is SNHLY and CDR2 is FYNNEI. This CDR3 region has 16 residues. CDR3 loop: CASSPSLAGAGYEQYF. The CDR3, as DNA: TGTGCCAGCAGCCCTAGTTTAGCGGGAGCAGGCTACGAGCAGTACTTC.

This chain connects TRBV15 to TRBJ2-7; TRBD1 matches 10 bases. Losses at the gene ends were 9 bases for V and 1 base for J; bases not matched to a gene: 6. The CDR3 runs to 14 residues. Germline lookup yields CDR1 LNHNV and CDR2 YYDKDF (reference sequence). The CDR3 DNA is TGTGCCACGAGGCCGGGACAGGGGTCCTACGAGCAGTACTTC. Protein sequence: CATRPGQGSYEQYF.

The chain is built from TRBV21-1 and TRBJ2-1; the tabulated D call, TRBD2, remains unverified against the DNA. TRBV21-1 is assigned pseudogene status. The CDR3 loop spans 13 amino acids. The CDR3 region has the DNA TGTGCCAGCAGCGGGACTCAAGACAATGAGCAGTTCTTC. Translated, it gives CASSGTQDNEQFF.

The chain couples TRBV14 to TRBJ1-1; 8 positions match TRBD1. The CDR3 spans 16 residues. Germline lookup yields CDR1 SGHDN and CDR2 FVKESK. The V and J ends lost 3 bases and 0 bases, in that order; junction bases with no gene match: 6. CDR3 DNA: TGTGCCAGCAGCCAGGCCGGGACAGGACTGAACACTGAAGCTTTCTTT. This encodes CASSQAGTGLNTEAFF.

Worth noting for this clone: Mismatch with germline at one junction end may stem from a read error. The chain links TRBV7-7 to TRBJ2-5; 12 nucleotides agree with TRBD2. The CDR3 loop spans 16 amino acids. The germline gives CDR1 SSHAT, CDR2 FNYEAQ (reference sequence). CDR3 DNA sequence: TGTGCTAGCAGCGTACTAGCGGGAGGATTCCAAGAGACCCAGTACTTC. This encodes CASSVLAGGFQETQYF.

The chain employs TRBV20-1 and TRBJ2-3; 7 bases map to TRBD2. The CDR3 is 14 residues long. V lost 3 bases and J lost 2; bases outside the gene matches: 5. From germline, CDR1 is DFQATT and CDR2 SNEGSKA (reference sequence). CDR3 sequence (DNA): TGCAGTGCTAGTAGGGGACTAACCACAGATACGCAGTATTTT. It is translated as CSASRGLTTDTQYF.